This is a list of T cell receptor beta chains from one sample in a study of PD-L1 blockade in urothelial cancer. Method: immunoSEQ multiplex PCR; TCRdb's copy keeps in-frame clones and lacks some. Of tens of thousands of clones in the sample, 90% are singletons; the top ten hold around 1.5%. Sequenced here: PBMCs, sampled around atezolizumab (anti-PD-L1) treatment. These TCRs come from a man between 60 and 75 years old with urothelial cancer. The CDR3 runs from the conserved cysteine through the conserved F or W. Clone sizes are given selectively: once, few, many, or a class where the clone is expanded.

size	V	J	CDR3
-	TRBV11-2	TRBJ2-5	CASTRIGGAGETQYF
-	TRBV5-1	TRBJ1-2	CASSLSREGYTF
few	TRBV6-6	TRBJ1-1	CASTQGQGDTEAFF
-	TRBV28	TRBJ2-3	CASSGLGQSTDTQYF
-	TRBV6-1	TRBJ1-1	CASSITGVGTEAFF
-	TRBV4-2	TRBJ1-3	CASSPDRLNGNTIYF
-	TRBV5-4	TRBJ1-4	CASSRQGAKEKLFF
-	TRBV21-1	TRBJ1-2	CASSKGGAGISPMGYTF
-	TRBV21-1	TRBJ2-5	CASSPRGWGVETQYF
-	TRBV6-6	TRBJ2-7	CASTTASYTEQYF
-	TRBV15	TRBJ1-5	CATRMVGRISNQPQHF
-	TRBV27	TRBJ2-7	CASSPGTAPYEQYF
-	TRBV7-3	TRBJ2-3	CASSSPGTDTQYF
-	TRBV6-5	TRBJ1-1	CASSLGLNTEAFF
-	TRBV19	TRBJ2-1	CASSIKGPPSEQFF
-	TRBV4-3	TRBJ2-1	CASSQDPPGQPYNEQFF
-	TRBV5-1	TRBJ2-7	CASSPGDRGLSYEQYF
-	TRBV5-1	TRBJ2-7	CASSFDFSGTVSYEQYF
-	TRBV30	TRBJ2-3	CAHWVAGGSDTQYF
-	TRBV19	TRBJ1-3	CASSISGPGNTIYF
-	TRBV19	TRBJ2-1	CASSIVGGRNEQFF
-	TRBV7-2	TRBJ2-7	CASSLRSPSYEQYF
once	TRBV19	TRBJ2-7	CASSITGTGSYEQYF
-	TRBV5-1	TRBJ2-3	CASSVAGGTDTQYF
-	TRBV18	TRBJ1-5	CASSPLGQGDNQPQHF
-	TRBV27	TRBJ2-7	CASSYQAKGYEQYF
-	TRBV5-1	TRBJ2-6	CASSPEGIAGANVLTF
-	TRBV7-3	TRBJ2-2	CASSLDRDRSGELFF
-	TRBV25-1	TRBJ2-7	CASSAPGGGEQYF
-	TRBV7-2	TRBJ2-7	CASSLSAGPYEQYF
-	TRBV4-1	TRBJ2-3	CASSQVLGLADTQYF
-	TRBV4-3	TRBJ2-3	CASSQDRSADTQYF
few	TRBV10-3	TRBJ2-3	CAISDSGQLDTQYF
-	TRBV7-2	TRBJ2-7	CASSLSAASSYEQYF
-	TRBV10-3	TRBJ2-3	CAISRLDTGDTQYF
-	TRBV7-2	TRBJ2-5	CASSFTGGVETQYF
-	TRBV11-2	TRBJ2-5	CASSLPPLLAGGETQYF
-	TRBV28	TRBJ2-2	CASSYAGTSLPLPGGELFF
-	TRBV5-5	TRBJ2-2	CASRASGEPNTGELFF
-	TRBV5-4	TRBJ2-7	CASSFGTMYEQYF
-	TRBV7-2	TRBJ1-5	CASSLGGSPIVGQPQHF
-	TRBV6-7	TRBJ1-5	CASSWATNNQPQHF
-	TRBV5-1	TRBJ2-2	CASSPLTDANTGELFF